The 32 T cell receptor beta chains below were found in one sample sequenced in a study of graft-versus-host responses after intestinal transplantation. What these receptors recognize is not known. Libraries were prepared by immunoSEQ multiplex PCR; TCRdb keeps only in-frame clonotypes and omits some of them. The sample records more than 85,000 clones, roughly 80% being singletons. Here the sequenced sample was unstimulated CD4+ T cells sorted from spleen or lymph node cells, taken before intestinal transplant. The origin of the receptors is a human donor who received an intestinal transplant.

The gene calls are TRBV4-1 and TRBJ2-1; no clear D. Germline CDR1 MGHRA, CDR2 YSYEKL. Deletions cut 1 base from V and 1 base from J, with 8 bases between. The CDR3 spans 15 residues. The CDR3 reads CASSQVQVSYNEQFF. The CDR3 DNA reads as TGCGCCAGCAGCCAAGTTCAGGTGTCCTACAATGAGCAGTTCTTC.

CDR3 protein: CASRSFGGTEAFF. CDR3 sequence (DNA): TGTGCCAGCAGATCTTTCGGGGGCACTGAAGCTTTCTTT. The gene calls are TRBV25-1 and TRBJ1-1, with D possibly matching TRBD1 (5 bases). Looked up from germline, CDR1 is MGHDK and CDR2 is SYGVNS. This CDR3 has 13 amino acids. Trimming left V 6 bases short and J 4 bases short, with 12 bases between.

The chain has TRBV27 and TRBJ2-7; 14 bases match TRBD2. Germline loops: CDR1 MNHEY, CDR2 SMNVEV (reference sequence). The V segment lost 0 bases and the J segment 5 bases; nucleotides outside the gene matches: 6. CDR3 length: 17 amino acids. The CDR3 nucleotides are TGTGCCAGCAGTTTATCTAGGAGACTAGCGGGGGGGCACGAGCAGTACTTC. Residues: CASSLSRRLAGGHEQYF.

V is TRBV5-4 and J is TRBJ1-3, with D perhaps matching TRBD1 (5 bases). This CDR3 spans 16 amino acids. Germline V CDR1 and CDR2: SGHNT, YYREEE (reference sequence). Trimming stripped 4 bases from V and 2 bases from J, with 16 bases between. The CDR3 DNA is TGTGCCAGCAGCCCGGGGGGGAGAACTGCTGGAAACACCATATATTTT. Amino acid sequence: CASSPGGRTAGNTIYF.

V and J are TRBV7-9 and TRBJ2-3; 9 nucleotides line up with TRBD1. The CDR3 is 14 amino acids. V lost 9 bases, J lost 4 bases, and 8 bases stayed unmatched. CDR1 SEHNR and CDR2 FQNEAQ come from the germline V gene (reference sequence). Written as DNA, the CDR3 is TGTGCCAGTGAAATGGACAGGGGACCAGATACGCAGTATTTT. Translating gives CASEMDRGPDTQYF.

The chain recombines TRBV5-1 with TRBJ2-1, with D possibly matching TRBD1 (6 bases). Germline CDR1 reads SGHRS; CDR2 reads YFSETQ. V was cut by 2 bases and J by 4 bases, with 10 bases left in between. CDR3 size: 14 residues. The CDR3, as DNA: TGCGCCAGCAGCTTTGGGGACAATTACAATGAGCAGTTCTTC. It codes for CASSFGDNYNEQFF.

J is TRBJ2-1 and V is TRBV9, with D possibly TRBD2 on 5 matching bases. Germline V lookup: CDR1 SGDLS, CDR2 YYNGEE. CDR3 length: 12 residues. V shed 0 bases and J shed 11 bases, with 9 bases lying between them. The CDR3: CASSVVAGQQFF. The CDR3 bases are TGTGCCAGCAGCGTAGTCGCGGGCCAGCAGTTCTTC.

The gene calls are TRBV2 and TRBJ1-2, with D possibly matching TRBD1 (5 bases). The CDR3 is 13 residues long. Germline V lookup: CDR1 SNHLY, CDR2 FYNNEI. Trimming removed 2 bases from V and 7 bases from J, with 11 bases in between. CDR3 in DNA: TGTGCCAGCAGTGAATCGCAGGGTGGTGGCTACACCTTC. It is translated as CASSESQGGGYTF.

This clone appeared a single time. This rearrangement joins TRBV5-1 to TRBJ2-5, with D unclear. TRBJ2-7 matches the DNA end more closely, so the J call is doubtful. This CDR3 spans 15 amino acids. Germline CDR1 and CDR2: SGHRS and YFSETQ. The CDR3 protein is CASSLGRSSSYEQYF. The CDR3 bases are TGCGCCAGCAGCCTGGGTCGTTCAAGCTCCTACGAGCAGTACTTC.

The chain links TRBV6-1 to TRBJ2-7; no clear D gene. The CDR3 contains 13 residues. V was cut by 8 bases and J by 4 bases, with 15 bases left in between. The germline V gene has CDR1 MNHNS and CDR2 SASEGT. The CDR3 loop is CASQRLFGYEQYF. CDR3 sequence (DNA): TGTGCCAGCCAAAGGCTTTTCGGGTACGAGCAGTACTTC.

This chain links TRBV2 with TRBJ2-3; TRBD2 matches at 11 bases. V lost 8 bases, J lost 2 bases, and 3 bases stayed unmatched. Germline V CDR1 and CDR2: SNHLY, FYNNEI. This CDR3 is built from 14 residues. CDR3 sequence (DNA): TGTGCCAGCGCACTAGCGGGGGTCACAGATACGCAGTATTTT. It is translated as CASALAGVTDTQYF.

The J gene is TRBJ1-2, the V gene TRBV18; 11 positions agree with TRBD1. The CDR3 is 17 amino acids. In germline, CDR1 is KGHSH, CDR2 LQKENI. J gave up 3 bases and V 2 bases, and 8 bases lay outside the gene matches. CDR3 sequence reads: CASSPGGTGGRDYGYTF. The CDR3, as DNA: TGTGCCAGCTCACCAGGAGGGACAGGGGGAAGGGACTATGGCTACACCTTC. Filled out from reference TRBV18 and TRBJ1-2, the complete variable domain reads NAGVMQNPRHLVRRRGQEARLRCSPMKGHSHVYWYRQLPEEGLKFMVYLQKENIIDESGMPKERFSAEFPKEGPSILRIQQVVRGDSAAYFCASSPGGTGGRDYGYTFGSGTRLTVV.

The chain recombines TRBV28 with TRBJ1-2, with unresolved D. The CDR3 runs to 14 residues. The V end lost 3 bases, the J end lost 2 bases, and 10 bases lay between the germline ends. Germline-derived CDR1 and CDR2 are MDHEN and SYDVKM. The CDR3 region has the DNA TGTGCCAGCAGTTTTCCGGGGTCCAACTATGGCTACACCTTC. Its protein is CASSFPGSNYGYTF.

This chain connects TRBV7-6 to TRBJ2-7; 7 bases map to TRBD1. The CDR3 contains 20 residues. The germline gives CDR1 SGHVS, CDR2 FNYEAQ. V dropped 1 base and J dropped 3; count of bases not matched to a gene: 21. The CDR3 sequence is CASSLGRQGVKRFRIYEQYF. As DNA, the CDR3 is TGTGCCAGCAGCTTAGGTCGACAGGGTGTAAAACGATTCAGGATCTACGAGCAGTACTTC. Complete variable domain (other parts from reference TRBV7-6 and TRBJ2-7): GAGVSQSPRYKVTKRGQDVALRCDPISGHVSLYWYRQALGQGPEFLTYFNYEAQQDKSGLPNDRFSAERPEGSISTLTIQRTEQRDSAMYRCASSLGRQGVKRFRIYEQYFGPGTRLTVT.

This clone was seen once. The chain's CDR3 is CASTSDRGNGYTF. DNA of the CDR3: TGCGCCAGCACCTCAGACAGGGGGAATGGCTACACCTTC. The chain carries TRBV5-1 and TRBJ1-2, with 9 nucleotides matching TRBD1. The V gene end was trimmed by 6 bases and the J gene end by 6 bases; junction bases not matched to a gene: 6. Germline CDR1 is SGHRS and CDR2 is YFSETQ. This CDR3 contains 13 residues.

The rearrangement uses TRBV19 and TRBJ1-2; 7 bases align to TRBD1. The CDR3 consists of 15 residues. V trimming: 5 bases; J trimming: 3 bases; junction bases outside the gene matches: 9. The germline V gene has CDR1 LNHDA and CDR2 SQIVND (reference sequence). CDR3 in amino acids: CASSFSTGIHYGYTF. CDR3 DNA: TGTGCCAGTAGTTTCTCGACAGGGATTCACTATGGCTACACCTTC.

The chain is built from TRBV2 and TRBJ2-2; D gene ambiguous. Per the germline V gene, CDR1 is SNHLY and CDR2 is FYNNEI. Trimming removed 2 bases at V and 4 bases at J, with 5 bases between. The CDR3 extends over 13 amino acids. DNA for the CDR3: TGTGCCAGCAGTGAACACATCACCGGGGAGCTGTTTTTT. Amino acids: CASSEHITGELFF. Variable domain in full (rest from reference TRBV2 and TRBJ2-2): EPEVTQTPSHQVTQMGQEVILRCVPISNHLYFYWYRQILGQKVEFLVSFYNNEISEKSEIFDDQFSVERPDGSNFTLKIRSTKLEDSAMYFCASSEHITGELFFGEGSRLTVL.

The chain combines TRBV5-1 with TRBJ2-5; 7 bases fit TRBD2. Germline assignment: CDR1 SGHRS and CDR2 YFSETQ. The J segment lost 3 bases and the V segment lost 2 bases, leaving 13 bases of the junction unmatched. This CDR3 spans 17 amino acids. CDR3 nucleotide sequence: TGCGCCAGCAGCTTCGGGAGGTCTCCCCGATACGAAGAGACCCAGTACTTC. Translating it yields CASSFGRSPRYEETQYF.

This clone was picked up a small number of times. The CDR3 coding sequence is TGTGCCAGCTCACCGCGGGACAGGGTTCATGAGCAGTTCTTC. It yields the protein CASSPRDRVHEQFF. The rearrangement uses TRBV18 and TRBJ2-1, with TRBD1 matching 9 bases. V was pared by 3 bases and J by 8 bases, with 5 bases of the junction left unmatched. This CDR3 has 14 amino acids. CDR1 and CDR2 from the germline V gene are KGHSH and LQKENI.

This chain joins TRBV7-2 and TRBJ2-7; TRBD1 matches at 8 bases. The CDR3 has 15 residues. The J segment lost 3 bases and the V segment lost 1 base, leaving 5 bases of the junction unmatched. Germline-derived CDR1 and CDR2 are SGHTA and FQGNSA. In DNA form, the CDR3 reads TGTGCCAGCAGCTTAGGGGGGACAGGCTACTACGAGCAGTACTTC. Its protein is CASSLGGTGYYEQYF. The full variable domain, its missing parts supplied by reference TRBV7-2 and TRBJ2-7, is GAGVSQSPSNKVTEKGKDVELRCDPISGHTALYWYRQSLGQGLEFLIYFQGNSAPDKSGLPSDRFSAERTGGSVSTLTIQRTQQEDSAVYLCASSLGGTGYYEQYFGPGTRLTVT.

The rearrangement uses TRBV21-1 and TRBJ2-7; the tabulated D call, TRBD1, remains unverified against the DNA. TRBV21-1 is marked as a pseudogene. This CDR3 is built from 15 residues. DNA of the CDR3: TGTGCCAGCAGTATCCCGCTGGGGACAGTCTACGAGCAGTACTTC. It yields the protein CASSIPLGTVYEQYF.

The chain carries TRBV14 and TRBJ2-4; D is ambiguous. Germline lookup yields CDR1 SGHDN and CDR2 FVKESK. This CDR3 is built from 14 residues. Trimming removed 3 bases at V and 5 bases at J, with 11 bases between. This chain's CDR3 is CASSHFRSENIQYF. CDR3 DNA: TGTGCCAGCAGCCACTTTCGGAGTGAAAACATTCAGTACTTC. Variable domain in full (rest from reference TRBV14 and TRBJ2-4): EAGVTQFPSHSVIEKGQTVTLRCDPISGHDNLYWYRRVMGKEIKFLLHFVKESKQDESGMPNNRFLAERTGGTYSTLKVQPAELEDSGVYFCASSHFRSENIQYFGAGTRLSVL.

The genes are TRBV6-5 and TRBJ2-7, with 9 bases identical to TRBD2. The CDR3 contains 15 residues. Unmatched junction bases numbered 9, after V lost 6 bases and J lost 3 bases. Germline V gives CDR1 MNHEY, CDR2 SVGAGI. The CDR3 bases are TGTGCCAGCAGACCTATAGCGGGGGCCTTCTACGAGCAGTACTTC. Its translation is CASRPIAGAFYEQYF.

This clone was detected a few times. V is TRBV6-5 and J is TRBJ2-5; possibly TRBD2 for D (6 bases). The V end was cut by 8 bases, the J end by 3 bases, with 19 bases between. The CDR3 totals 15 residues. CDR1 and CDR2 from the germline V gene are MNHEY and SVGAGI. The chain's CDR3 is CASLPGVGGEETQYF. CDR3 in DNA: TGTGCCAGCTTACCGGGGGTTGGTGGGGAAGAGACCCAGTACTTC.

This clone occurred a few times. J is TRBJ2-7 and V is TRBV5-6; 11 bases match TRBD2. The CDR3 contains 16 residues. Germline CDR1 and CDR2: SGHDT and YYEEEE. J gave up 3 bases and V 1 base, and 6 bases lay outside the gene matches. For the CDR3, the DNA is TGTGCCAGCAGCTTGTCGGTTAGCGGGGGGGTCTACGAGCAGTACTTC. This translates into CASSLSVSGGVYEQYF.

The chain combines TRBV28 with TRBJ2-5, with 8 bases identical to TRBD1. From germline, CDR1 is MDHEN and CDR2 SYDVKM. This CDR3 comprises 15 residues. The V and J ends lost 5 bases and 0 bases, in that order; junction bases with no gene match: 5. CDR3 in amino acids: CASSIRDRYQETQYF. Here the CDR3 DNA reads TGTGCCAGCAGTATCCGGGACAGGTACCAAGAGACCCAGTACTTC.

This clone came up once. The chain employs TRBV19 and TRBJ2-1, with 12 bases aligning to TRBD1. The CDR3 is made up of 15 amino acids. Germline CDR1 and CDR2: LNHDA and SQIVND (reference sequence). V dropped 7 bases and J dropped 9; count of bases not matched to a gene: 10. Here the CDR3 DNA reads TGTGCCAGTATGTGGTCGGGACAGGGGGCGAGTGAGCAGTTCTTC. Protein sequence: CASMWSGQGASEQFF.

The chain is built from TRBV6-1 and TRBJ1-4; possibly TRBD1 for D (5 bases). There are 15 residues in the CDR3. Germline V CDR1 and CDR2: MNHNS, SASEGT. V lost 1 base and J 7 bases, leaving 13 bases between the germline ends. The CDR3 protein is CASSEVGLSGEKLFF. The CDR3 DNA reads TGTGCCAGCAGTGAAGTGGGACTGTCTGGTGAAAAACTGTTTTTT.

The J gene is TRBJ2-7, the V gene TRBV4-1, with 7 bases fitting TRBD1. Germline lookup yields CDR1 MGHRA and CDR2 YSYEKL. The CDR3 loop spans 17 amino acids. V was clipped by 5 bases and J by 0 bases; unmatched bases: 13. CDR3 residues: CASSEHHRGPSSYEQYF. The CDR3 DNA reads as TGCGCCAGCAGCGAGCACCACAGGGGACCAAGCTCCTACGAGCAGTACTTC.

This clone appeared once. CDR3: CASRTSGAYTDTQYF. In nucleotides, the CDR3 is TGCGCCAGCAGAACTAGCGGGGCCTACACAGATACGCAGTATTTT. The V gene is TRBV5-1, the J gene TRBJ2-3; the match to TRBD2 covers 10 bases. This CDR3 is 15 amino acids long. V was pared by 5 bases and J by 2 bases, with 5 bases of the junction left unmatched. CDR1 and CDR2 from the germline V gene are SGHRS and YFSETQ. The full variable domain, completed using reference TRBV5-1 and TRBJ2-3, is KAGVTQTPRYLIKTRGQQVTLSCSPISGHRSVSWYQQTPGQGLQFLFEYFSETQRNKGNFPGRFSGRQFSNSRSEMNVSTLELGDSALYLCASRTSGAYTDTQYFGPGTRLTVL.

This clone was recorded a few times. This chain connects TRBV19 to TRBJ2-7; D may be TRBD2 (6 bases). Germline V gives CDR1 LNHDA, CDR2 SQIVND (reference sequence). The CDR3 is made up of 15 amino acids. V lost 0 bases and J lost 7, with 16 bases in between. CDR3 loop: CASSIDLRKAGEQYF. The DNA for the CDR3 is TGTGCCAGTAGTATAGATCTGAGGAAGGCGGGAGAGCAGTACTTC.

This chain links TRBV27 with TRBJ2-7; D unclear. Trimming took 7 bases from V and 9 from J, leaving 13 bases between them. The CDR3 runs to 11 residues. The V gene's germline CDR1 is MNHEY and CDR2 SMNVEV (reference sequence). CDR3 in amino acids: CASTSSNGQYF. In DNA, the CDR3 is TGTGCCAGCACCTCTTCGAACGGGCAGTACTTC.